Below are 21 T cell receptor beta chains sequenced from a single sample in a study of CD8 T cells in ankylosing spondylitis (dated by TCRdb to about 2017). The paper as a whole reports these results and caveats: A TCR beta motif made up of about eight highly homologous amino acid variants appeared to be characteristic of blood from ankylosing spondylitis patients.

Library preparation used 5' RACE. The instrument was an Illumina HiSeq 2500. TCRdb itself trimmed the public reads at Q25 with fastp, ran MiXCR and retained productive beta chains. Identical CDR3 protein sequences are pooled into one entry, listed with their most common genes and DNA. The sample table contains a few hundred thousand distinct CDR3 sequences; only one count was recorded for about a fifth of them. About a sixth of the sample rests with the top ten. Antigens for these TCRs are unknown. Material for sequencing was blood, either unsorted or a sorted T cell fraction (not recorded which). These receptors all come from a male donor with ankylosing spondylitis.

The rearrangement links TRBV3-1 to TRBJ1-1; D not resolved. V lost 5 bases, J lost 0 bases, and 16 bases lay in between. CDR3 length equals 16 residues. The germline V gene encodes CDR1 LGHDT and CDR2 YNNKEL (reference sequence). CDR3 sequence reads: CASSYRADRLNTEAFF. Written as DNA, the CDR3 is TGTGCCAGCAGCTATAGGGCCGATCGGTTGAACACTGAAGCTTTCTTT.

This sequence joins TRBV5-1 and TRBJ2-1; D possibly corresponds to TRBD2 (6 bases). The CDR3 runs to 15 residues. Germline-derived CDR1 and CDR2 are SGHRS and YFSETQ. V lost 0 bases, J lost 7 bases, and 14 bases lay in between. Here the CDR3 reads CASSLVGGEGNEQFF. CDR3 bases: TGCGCCAGCAGCTTGGTTGGCGGGGAAGGAAATGAGCAGTTCTTC.

This clonotype was picked up a small number of times. This chain links TRBV10-3 with TRBJ2-7; a possible D gene is TRBD2 (5 bases). The CDR3 is 14 residues long. Germline values: CDR1 ENHRY, CDR2 SYGVKD. The V and J ends lost 3 bases and 6 bases respectively, with 15 bases between them. CDR3 nucleotides: TGTGCCATCAGTGAAGGGCAGCCAGAGGGCGAGCAGTACTTC. The encoded protein is CAISEGQPEGEQYF.

The chain employs TRBV6-5 and TRBJ2-5; D gene ambiguous. The CDR3 is 12 amino acids. Trimming cost V 4 bases and J 7 bases, with 10 bases left between them. Germline loops: CDR1 MNHEY, CDR2 SVGAGI. The chain's CDR3 is CASSSLSGTQYF. CDR3 sequence (DNA): TGTGCCAGCAGTTCCCTTTCGGGGACCCAGTACTTC.

By its share, this clonotype is medium-sized. The CDR3 region is CAISVVLVNGELFF. The CDR3 region has the DNA TGTGCCATCAGTGTGGTACTAGTGAACGGGGAGCTGTTTTTT. This sequence joins TRBV10-3 and TRBJ2-2; TRBD2 is a possible D gene (5 bases). The V gene lost 4 bases and the J gene lost 7 bases, with 13 bases spanning the gap. The CDR3 length is 14 residues. Germline CDR1 ENHRY, CDR2 SYGVKD.

This chain connects TRBV29-1 to TRBJ2-3; D not resolved. V was trimmed by 0 bases and J by 1 base, leaving 17 bases between them. CDR1 and CDR2 (germline): SQVTM, ANQGSEA. The CDR3 is 17 amino acids. The CDR3 region has the DNA TGCAGCGTTGAAGATCGAGGAGAAGTTGTGCGCACAGATACGCAGTATTTT. Protein product: CSVEDRGEVVRTDTQYF.

This sequence joins TRBV28 and TRBJ1-5; D is uncertain. The CDR3 is made up of 13 amino acids. The germline V gene has CDR1 MDHEN and CDR2 SYDVKM. Trimming shortened V by 7 bases and J by 1 base, and 8 bases separated the two germline ends. CDR3 bases: TGTGCCAGCACCCCCCAAAGCAATCAGCCCCAGCATTTT. It specifies CASTPQSNQPQHF.

The table lists this clonotype with a few counts. The J gene is TRBJ1-3, the V gene TRBV11-3; D call uncertain. The CDR3 runs 14 residues. The ends were cut back, 4 bases at V and 0 bases at J, with 7 bases in the middle. CDR1 is SGHNT and CDR2 is YENEEA in the germline V gene. The chain's CDR3 is CASSSQPSGNTIYF. The DNA for the CDR3 is TGTGCCAGCAGCTCCCAGCCCTCTGGAAACACCATATATTTT.

V gene TRBV27 combines with J gene TRBJ2-7, with TRBD2 identical over 8 bases. V lost 9 bases, J lost 2 bases, and 9 bases stayed unmatched. This CDR3 is 14 amino acids long. Germline CDR1 reads MNHEY; CDR2 reads SMNVEV (reference sequence). CDR3 residues: CASTFTSGAYEQYF. DNA of the CDR3: TGTGCCAGTACCTTCACTAGCGGCGCCTACGAGCAGTACTTC.

The sample holds a few counts of this clonotype. This rearrangement joins TRBV6-1 to TRBJ1-2; no reliable D call. Germline lookup yields CDR1 MNHNS and CDR2 SASEGT. The CDR3 is 14 amino acids. Trimming left V 6 bases short and J 5 bases short, with 16 bases between. The CDR3, as DNA: TGTGCCAGCAGCGCCCCCGGCAGCAGTTATGGCTACACCTTC. Amino acids: CASSAPGSSYGYTF.

This clonotype was recorded a few times. This chain connects TRBV7-9 to TRBJ2-1; no definite D call. Between the trimmed V and J ends, which lost 5 bases and 7 bases, there was a span of 12 bases. The CDR3 contains 13 residues. CDR1 SEHNR and CDR2 FQNEAQ come from the germline V gene (reference sequence). The CDR3 loop is CASSLPEKNEQFF. For the CDR3, the DNA is TGTGCCAGCAGCCTGCCGGAGAAAAATGAGCAGTTCTTC.

This clonotype was seen more than once but under ten times. The chain is built from TRBV11-2 and TRBJ2-1; a weak D match, TRBD2 (5 bases). The germline V gene has CDR1 SGHAT and CDR2 FQNNGV. This CDR3 region has 17 residues. V was pared by 1 base and J by 4 bases, with 17 bases between. CDR3 nucleotides: TGTGCCAGCAGCTTAGTGGGATGGGAGCCGAGTTACAATGAGCAGTTCTTC. It yields the protein CASSLVGWEPSYNEQFF.

This chain uses TRBV15 with TRBJ2-7; D is undetermined. Trimming pared 0 bases from V and 5 bases from J, leaving 11 bases between. This CDR3 is built from 14 residues. CDR1 is LNHNV, CDR2 YYDKDF, per germline (reference sequence). The CDR3 nucleotides read TGTGCCACCAGCAGAGATCCAGATTGGAACGAGCAGTACTTC. It is translated as CATSRDPDWNEQYF. Full variable domain (remainder filled in from reference TRBV15 and TRBJ2-7): DAMVIQNPRYQVTQFGKPVTLSCSQTLNHNVMYWYQQKSSQAPKLLFHYYDKDFNNEADTPDNFQSRRPNTSFCFLDIRSPGLGDTAMYLCATSRDPDWNEQYFGPGTRLTVT.

This clonotype was seen more than once but under ten times. The rearrangement joins TRBV28 to TRBJ2-3; TRBD2 agrees at 8 bases. Germline CDR1 reads MDHEN; CDR2 reads SYDVKM. The CDR3 extends over 16 amino acids. V trimming: 2 bases; J trimming: 4 bases; junction bases outside the gene matches: 8. The DNA for the CDR3 is TGTGCCAGCAGTTTACACCCTAGCGGGTCAGCAGATACGCAGTATTTT. Its translation is CASSLHPSGSADTQYF.

This clonotype was seen more than once but under ten times. The V gene is TRBV18, the J gene TRBJ2-7; D possibly corresponds to TRBD2 (6 bases). The CDR3 is 14 residues long. CDR1 is KGHSH and CDR2 is LQKENI in the germline V gene. Trimming shortened V by 4 bases and J by 5 bases, and 15 bases separated the two germline ends. The CDR3 reads CASSRKEGTDEQYF. In DNA form, the CDR3 reads TGTGCCAGCTCACGCAAGGAGGGTACCGACGAGCAGTACTTC.

Note on this clonotype: The junction and the germline gene differ at one end; a read error may be behind it. This rearrangement joins TRBV12-3 or TRBV12-4 to TRBJ2-1; a possible D gene is TRBD1 (6 bases). This CDR3 region has 19 residues. The CDR3 region has the DNA TGTGCCTGCAGCATGGGTGGACAGAAAACCTGGGGCTCCTACAATGAGCAGTTCTTC. Protein: CACSMGGQKTWGSYNEQFF.

The J gene is TRBJ1-2, the V gene TRBV25-1, with D maybe TRBD1 (6 bases). CDR1 is MGHDK, CDR2 SYGVNS, per germline. V was trimmed by 6 bases and J by 3 bases, leaving 11 bases between them. This CDR3 region has 13 residues. CDR3 DNA: TGTGCCAGCAGGGTCGCAGGGGACTATGGCTACACCTTC. It is translated as CASRVAGDYGYTF.

Only a few counts were recorded for this clonotype. The chain combines TRBV5-1 with TRBJ1-2; D is unclear. Trimming stripped 0 bases from V and 6 bases from J, with 12 bases between. The CDR3 runs to 14 residues. Germline CDR1 reads SGHRS; CDR2 reads YFSETQ. The CDR3 is CASSLDPAANGYTF. DNA for the CDR3: TGCGCCAGCAGCTTGGATCCGGCGGCGAATGGCTACACCTTC.

V gene TRBV2 combines with J gene TRBJ1-4; a possible D gene is TRBD1 (5 bases). The V gene's germline CDR1 is SNHLY and CDR2 FYNNEI. The CDR3 extends over 14 amino acids. V lost 4 bases and J 8 bases, leaving 14 bases between the germline ends. CDR3 protein: CASSGIPTAEKLFF. CDR3 nucleotide sequence: TGTGCCAGCAGTGGGATCCCGACAGCAGAAAAACTGTTTTTT. The whole variable domain, remainder taken from reference TRBV2 and TRBJ1-4, is EPEVTQTPSHQVTQMGQEVILRCVPISNHLYFYWYRQILGQKVEFLVSFYNNEISEKSEIFDDQFSVERPDGSNFTLKIRSTKLEDSAMYFCASSGIPTAEKLFFGSGTQLSVL.

This clonotype was seen a few times. CDR3 residues: CASSQYGYDYGYTF. The CDR3 DNA is TGTGCCAGCAGCCAATACGGATATGACTATGGCTACACCTTC. This chain connects TRBV3-1 to TRBJ1-2; no clear D. Germline CDR1 and CDR2: LGHDT and YNNKEL (reference sequence). The CDR3 is 14 amino acids. Trimming removed 2 bases at V and 3 bases at J, with 10 bases between.

This clonotype was picked up a small number of times. The chain links TRBV12-3 or TRBV12-4 to TRBJ2-1; D gene unclear. Trimming took off 7 bases at V and 6 bases at J, with 7 bases between the two ends. CDR3 length: 11 amino acids. In DNA, the CDR3 is TGTGCCAGCAATAACCCCAATGAGCAGTTCTTC. Residues: CASNNPNEQFF.